The next 5 T cell receptor beta chains were all read from a single sample in a study of blood T cell repertoires in COVID-19. Clones were sequenced by immunoSEQ multiplex PCR, and TCRdb holds only the in-frame ones, with some missing. This table has about 210,000 clones, approximately 80% appearing once. The sequencing sample was made of peripheral blood. The receptors were sampled from a man aged 55 to 70 with COVID-19, enrolled during active disease.

The J gene is TRBJ2-1, the V gene TRBV19; TRBD1 aligns across 12 bases. This CDR3 contains 17 residues. Germline trimming cut 0 bases from V and 3 bases from J; bases unmatched to any gene: 3. Per the germline V gene, CDR1 is LNHDA and CDR2 is SQIVND (reference sequence). The CDR3 nucleotides are TGTGCCAGTAGTATAGACGGGACAGGGGGCCTCTACAATGAGCAGTTCTTC. This translates into CASSIDGTGGLYNEQFF. The entire variable domain, with the rest obtained from reference TRBV19 and TRBJ2-1, is as follows: DGGITQSPKYLFRKEGQNVTLSCEQNLNHDAMYWYRQDPGQGLRLIYYSQIVNDFQKGDIAEGYSVSREKKESFPLTVTSAQKNPTAFYLCASSIDGTGGLYNEQFFGPGTRLTVL.

V is TRBV7-2 and J is TRBJ2-1; weak D call: TRBD1 (6 bases). This CDR3 contains 17 residues. V was trimmed by 1 base and J by 0 bases, leaving 13 bases between them. CDR1 is SGHTA, CDR2 FQGNSA, per germline. The CDR3 DNA is TGTGCCAGCAGCTTAGTTGGGGGCCTGAACTCCTACAATGAGCAGTTCTTC. Its translation is CASSLVGGLNSYNEQFF.

This clone has a single count. The CDR3 region is CASSIGTGTSGANVLTF. The CDR3 nucleotides are TGTGCCAGTAGTATCGGGACAGGGACCTCTGGGGCCAACGTCCTGACTTTC. The chain joins TRBV19 to TRBJ2-6, with TRBD1 matching 9 bases. CDR1 is LNHDA, CDR2 SQIVND, per germline (reference sequence). This CDR3 region has 17 residues. With V trimmed by 3 bases and J by 0 bases, 3 bases remained unmatched.

The chain uses TRBV4-1 and TRBJ2-7, with D hard to call. V gave up 4 bases and J gave up 2 bases, with 21 bases separating them. The CDR3 extends over 17 amino acids. CDR1 is MGHRA and CDR2 is YSYEKL in the germline V gene. CDR3 DNA: TGCGCCAGCAGCCCCCGGGTAGAGTATAGGTCCCCCTACGAGCAGTACTTC. Translated: CASSPRVEYRSPYEQYF.

The chain has TRBV7-2 and TRBJ1-5, with no clear D. The germline V and J ends were trimmed by 3 bases and 4 bases, with 7 bases remaining between them. The CDR3 has 13 amino acids. Germline CDR1 SGHTA, CDR2 FQGNSA. Here the CDR3 reads CASSFTRNQPQHF. CDR3 DNA sequence: TGTGCCAGCAGCTTTACGCGGAATCAGCCCCAGCATTTT.